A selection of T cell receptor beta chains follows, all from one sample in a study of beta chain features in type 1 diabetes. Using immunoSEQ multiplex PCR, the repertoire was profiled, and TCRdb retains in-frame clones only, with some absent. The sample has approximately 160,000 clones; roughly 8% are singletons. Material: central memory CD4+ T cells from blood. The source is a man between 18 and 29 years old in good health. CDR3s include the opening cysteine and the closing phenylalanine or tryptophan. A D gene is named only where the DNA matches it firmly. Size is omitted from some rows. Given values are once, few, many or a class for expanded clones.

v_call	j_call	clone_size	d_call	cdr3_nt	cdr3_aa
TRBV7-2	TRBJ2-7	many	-	TGTGCCAGCAGCCGCCCGGACAGCAGCTCCTACGAGCAGTACTTC	CASSRPDSSSYEQYF
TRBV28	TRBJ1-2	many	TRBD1	TGTGCCAGCAGTGGGCCGGGACAGGGATTCTATGGCTACACCTTC	CASSGPGQGFYGYTF
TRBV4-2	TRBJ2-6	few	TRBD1	TGTGCCAGCAGCCAAGATACAGGGGCTGGTGGGGCCAACGTCCTGACTTTC	CASSQDTGAGGANVLTF
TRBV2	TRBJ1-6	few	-	TGTGCCAGTTCCAGGAACCAGGTCAGCAATTCACCCCTCCACTTT	CASSRNQVSNSPLHF
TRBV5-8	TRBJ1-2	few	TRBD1	TGTGCCAGCAGCCAAGGACCGACAGGGAACTATGGCTACACCTTC	CASSQGPTGNYGYTF
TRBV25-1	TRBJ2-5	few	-	TGTGCCAGCAGGGAAGGGGGGGCAGGGGTGGAGACCCAGTACTTC	CASREGGAGVETQYF
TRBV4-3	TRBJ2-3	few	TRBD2	TGCGCCAGCAGCCTAACCGGACTAGCGGGAGTGGATACGCAGTATTTT	CASSLTGLAGVDTQYF
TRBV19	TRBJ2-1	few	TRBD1	TGTGCCAGCAAGAGTGGCAGGGGGTACAATGAGCAGTTCTTC	CASKSGRGYNEQFF
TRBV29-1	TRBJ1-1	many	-	TGCAGCGGGGGACTCCAGGCAAACACTGAAGCTTTCTTT	CSGGLQANTEAFF
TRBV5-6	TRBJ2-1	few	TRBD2	TGTGCCAGCAGCTACGGACTAGCGGGGAAGGAGCAGTTCTTC	CASSYGLAGKEQFF
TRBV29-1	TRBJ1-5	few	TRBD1	TGCAGCGTTGGATGGACAGGGAATCAGCCCCAGCATTTT	CSVGWTGNQPQHF
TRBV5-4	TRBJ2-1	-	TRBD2	TGTGCCAGCAGGGACCGGGAGGGGGACAATGAGCAGTTCTTC	CASRDREGDNEQFF
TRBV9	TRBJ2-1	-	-	TGTGCCAGCGGCCCTATCAGCGGATACAATGAGCAGTTCTTC	CASGPISGYNEQFF
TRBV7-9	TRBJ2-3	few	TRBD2	TGTGCCAGCAGCCGCTCAACTACTAGCGAGGGGATAGATACGCAGTATTTT	CASSRSTTSEGIDTQYF
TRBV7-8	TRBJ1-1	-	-	TGTGCCAGCAGCTTAGACCGAGGGACTGAAGCTTTCTTT	CASSLDRGTEAFF
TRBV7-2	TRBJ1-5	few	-	TGTGCCAGCAGCTTAGCGTCCGGGGGCAATCAGCCCCAGCATTTT	CASSLASGGNQPQHF
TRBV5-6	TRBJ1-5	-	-	TGTGCCAGCAGCTTGCACGGGAGCAATCAGCCCCAGCATTTT	CASSLHGSNQPQHF
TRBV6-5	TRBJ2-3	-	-	TGTGCCAGCAGTTACTCGTACGGTCTAGCGGATACGCAGTATTTT	CASSYSYGLADTQYF
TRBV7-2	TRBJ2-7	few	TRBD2	TGTGCCAGCAGCCCCTCCTCCAGCGGGATTCCCTACGAGCAGTACTTC	CASSPSSSGIPYEQYF
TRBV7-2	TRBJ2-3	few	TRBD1	TGTGCCAGCAGCTTAGAAGGGCCGGGACAGGGGTGGGCAGATACGCAGTATTTT	CASSLEGPGQGWADTQYF
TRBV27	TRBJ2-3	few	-	TGTGCCAGCAGTCCGGACTTCACAGATACGCAGTATTTT	CASSPDFTDTQYF
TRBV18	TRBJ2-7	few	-	TGTGCCAGCTCACCTCAAGGGGGCTACGAGCAGTACTTC	CASSPQGGYEQYF
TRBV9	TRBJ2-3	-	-	TGTGCCAGCAGCGTAGGAGTAGATACGCAGTATTTT	CASSVGVDTQYF
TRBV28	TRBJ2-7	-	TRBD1	TGTGCCAGCAGAACCCTCAGGGACAGCTCCTACGAGCAGTACTTC	CASRTLRDSSYEQYF
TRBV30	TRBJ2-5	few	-	TGTGCCTGGAGTTCGATGGGAATCGGGGGAGAGACCCAGTACTTC	CAWSSMGIGGETQYF
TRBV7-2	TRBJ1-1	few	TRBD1	TGTGCCAGCAGCCTATGGACAGGGGGCATGAACACTGAAGCTTTCTTT	CASSLWTGGMNTEAFF
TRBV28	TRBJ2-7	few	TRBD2	TGTGCCAGCAGTTTATGGGCTAGCGGCGGATCCTACGAGCAGTACTTC	CASSLWASGGSYEQYF
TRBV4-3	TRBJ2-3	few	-	TGCGCCAGCAGCCAAACAATGGGAGTCACAGATACGCAGTATTTT	CASSQTMGVTDTQYF
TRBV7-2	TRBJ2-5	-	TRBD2	TGTGCCAGCAGCTCAAGGACTAGCGGGTACGGGACCCAGTACTTC	CASSSRTSGYGTQYF
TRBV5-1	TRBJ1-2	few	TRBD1	TGCGCCAGCAGCTTGGCCGGGACAGCAAACTATGGCTACACCTTC	CASSLAGTANYGYTF
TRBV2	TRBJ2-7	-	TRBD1	TGTGCCAGCAGGAAAGAACCGGGACAGGGGGGCTACGAGCAGTACTTC	CASRKEPGQGGYEQYF
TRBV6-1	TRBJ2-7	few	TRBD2	TGTGCCAGCAGTGAGGGTAGCGGGCGGCGAAGGGTTCACGAGCAGTACTTC	CASSEGSGRRRVHEQYF
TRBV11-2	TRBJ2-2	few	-	TGTGCCAGCAGCCTTCAGGGATCCGGGGAGCTGTTTTTT	CASSLQGSGELFF
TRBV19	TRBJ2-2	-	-	TGTGCCAGTAGTCGGACGGAGGGGACCGGGGAGCTGTTTTTT	CASSRTEGTGELFF
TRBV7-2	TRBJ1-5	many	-	TGTGCCAGCAGCTTAACAGGTACTGGTGATCAGCCCCAGCATTTT	CASSLTGTGDQPQHF
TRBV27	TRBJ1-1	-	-	TGTGCCAGCAGTTCCAGGGGTTCAACTGAAGCTTTCTTT	CASSSRGSTEAFF
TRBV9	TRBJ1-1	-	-	TGTGCCAGCAGGAGGGACACTGAAGCTTTCTTT	CASRRDTEAFF
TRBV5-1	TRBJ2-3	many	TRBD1	TGCGCCAGCAGTGCTGGACAGGCGACAGATACGCAGTATTTT	CASSAGQATDTQYF
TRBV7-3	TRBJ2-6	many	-	TGTGCCAGCAGTCGAGATGGGGCCAACGTCCTGACTTTC	CASSRDGANVLTF
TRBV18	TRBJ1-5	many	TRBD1	TGTGCCAGCTCACCAAAAACAGGGGGCGCGCAGTCTCAGCCCCAGCATTTT	CASSPKTGGAQSQPQHF
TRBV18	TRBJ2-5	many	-	TGTGCCAGCTCACCGGCCCAAGAGACCCAGTACTTC	CASSPAQETQYF
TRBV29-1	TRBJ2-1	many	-	TGCAGCGTTGCCTCTGGGAGTGAGCAGTTCTTC	CSVASGSEQFF
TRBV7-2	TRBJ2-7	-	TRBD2	TGTGCCAGCAGCTTAGTCGGGCGGGGGAGCTACGAGCAGTACTTC	CASSLVGRGSYEQYF
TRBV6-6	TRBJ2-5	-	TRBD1	TGTGCCAGCAGCTCCGGGACAGTCCAAGAGACCCAGTACTTC	CASSSGTVQETQYF
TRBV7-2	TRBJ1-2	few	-	TGTGCCAGCAGCTTATCCCGTACATATGGCTACACCTTC	CASSLSRTYGYTF
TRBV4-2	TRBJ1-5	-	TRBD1	TGTGCCAGCAGCCAGGTATTTGGACAGGGGAATCAGCCCCAGCATTTT	CASSQVFGQGNQPQHF